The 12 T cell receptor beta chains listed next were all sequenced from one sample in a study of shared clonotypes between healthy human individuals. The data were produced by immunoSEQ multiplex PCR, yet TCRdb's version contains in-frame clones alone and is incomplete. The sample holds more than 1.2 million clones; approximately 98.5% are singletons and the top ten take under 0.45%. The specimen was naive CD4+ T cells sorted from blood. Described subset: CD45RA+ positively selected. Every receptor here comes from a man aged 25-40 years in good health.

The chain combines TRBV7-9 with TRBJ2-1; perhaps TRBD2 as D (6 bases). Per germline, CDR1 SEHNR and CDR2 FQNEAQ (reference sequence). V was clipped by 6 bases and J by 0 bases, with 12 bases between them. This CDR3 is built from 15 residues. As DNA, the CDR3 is TGTGCCAGCAGTCAGCGGGCGAGCTCCTACAATGAGCAGTTCTTC. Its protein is CASSQRASSYNEQFF. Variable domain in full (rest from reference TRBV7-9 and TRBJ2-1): DTGVSQNPRHKITKRGQNVTFRCDPISEHNRLYWYRQTLGQGPEFLTYFQNEAQLEKSRLLSDRFSAERPKGSFSTLEIQRTEQGDSAMYLCASSQRASSYNEQFFGPGTRLTVL.

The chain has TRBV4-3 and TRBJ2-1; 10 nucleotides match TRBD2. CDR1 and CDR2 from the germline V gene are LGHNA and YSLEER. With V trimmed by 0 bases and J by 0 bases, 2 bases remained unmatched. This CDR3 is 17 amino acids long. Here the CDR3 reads CASSQDSGRASYNEQFF. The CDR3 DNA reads TGCGCCAGCAGCCAAGACAGCGGGAGGGCCTCCTACAATGAGCAGTTCTTC.

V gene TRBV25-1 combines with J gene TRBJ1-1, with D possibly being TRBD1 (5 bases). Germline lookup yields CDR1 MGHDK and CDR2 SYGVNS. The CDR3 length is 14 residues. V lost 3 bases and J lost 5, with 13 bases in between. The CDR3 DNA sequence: TGTGCCAGCAGTGAGCAGGGAGGAGGGACTGAAGCTTTCTTT. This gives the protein CASSEQGGGTEAFF.

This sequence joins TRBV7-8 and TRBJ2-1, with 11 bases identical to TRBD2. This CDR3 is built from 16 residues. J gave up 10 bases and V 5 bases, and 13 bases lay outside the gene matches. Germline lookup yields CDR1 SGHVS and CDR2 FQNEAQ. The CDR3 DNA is TGTGCCAGCAGCCGGGGCACTAGCGGGGGTCTATGGGAGCAGTTCTTC. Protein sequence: CASSRGTSGGLWEQFF.

This chain's CDR3 is CASSLARGTKNIQYF. The CDR3 DNA follows: TGCGCCAGCAGCCTGGCCAGGGGGACCAAAAACATTCAGTACTTC. The chain is built from TRBV5-1 and TRBJ2-4, with 7 bases lining up with TRBD1. V trimming: 4 bases; J trimming: 2 bases; junction bases outside the gene matches: 6. CDR1 is SGHRS, CDR2 YFSETQ, per germline. The CDR3 covers 15 residues. Filled out from reference TRBV5-1 and TRBJ2-4, the complete variable domain reads KAGVTQTPRYLIKTRGQQVTLSCSPISGHRSVSWYQQTPGQGLQFLFEYFSETQRNKGNFPGRFSGRQFSNSRSEMNVSTLELGDSALYLCASSLARGTKNIQYFGAGTRLSVL.

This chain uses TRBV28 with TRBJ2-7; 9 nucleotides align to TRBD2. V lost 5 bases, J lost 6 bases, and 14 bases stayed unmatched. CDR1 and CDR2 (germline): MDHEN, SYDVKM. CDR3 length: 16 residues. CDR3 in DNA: TGTGCCAGCAGTGCTAGGAGGTTAGCGGGAGACGGCGAGCAGTACTTC. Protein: CASSARRLAGDGEQYF. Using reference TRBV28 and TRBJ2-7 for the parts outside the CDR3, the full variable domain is DVKVTQSSRYLVKRTGEKVFLECVQDMDHENMFWYRQDPGLGLRLIYFSYDVKMKEKGDIPEGYSVSREKKERFSLILESASTNQTSMYLCASSARRLAGDGEQYFGPGTRLTVT.

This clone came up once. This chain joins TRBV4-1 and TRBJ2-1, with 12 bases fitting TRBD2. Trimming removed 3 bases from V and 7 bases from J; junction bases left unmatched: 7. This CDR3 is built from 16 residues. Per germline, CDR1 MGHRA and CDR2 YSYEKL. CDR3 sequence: CASSQLAGGPVNEQFF. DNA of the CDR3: TGCGCCAGCAGCCAGCTAGCGGGAGGGCCGGTGAATGAGCAGTTCTTC.

CDR3 in amino acids: CASALTPLAGVYNEQFF. The CDR3, as DNA: TGTGCCAGCGCCCTGACCCCTCTAGCGGGGGTCTACAATGAGCAGTTCTTC. The V and J genes are TRBV5-4 and TRBJ2-1, with 10 bases that match TRBD2. The CDR3 extends over 17 amino acids. V lost 7 bases, J lost 3 bases, and 13 bases stayed unmatched. Looked up from germline, CDR1 is SGHNT and CDR2 is YYREEE (reference sequence).

CDR3 residues: CASSFSQGGYTF. The CDR3 nucleotides are TGTGCCAGCAGCTTCTCGCAGGGTGGCTACACCTTC. The V gene is TRBV7-9, the J gene TRBJ1-2, with D possibly TRBD1 on 5 matching bases. V was clipped by 3 bases and J by 7 bases, with 9 bases between them. The CDR3 sequence is 12 residues long. The germline CDR1 and CDR2 sequences are SEHNR and FQNEAQ (reference sequence).

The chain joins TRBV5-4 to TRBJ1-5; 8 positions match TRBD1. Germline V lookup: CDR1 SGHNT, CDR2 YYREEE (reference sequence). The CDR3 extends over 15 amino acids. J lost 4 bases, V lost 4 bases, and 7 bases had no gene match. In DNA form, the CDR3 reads TGTGCCAGCAGCCTAGGGACAGGCCCTAATCAGCCCCAGCATTTT. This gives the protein CASSLGTGPNQPQHF.

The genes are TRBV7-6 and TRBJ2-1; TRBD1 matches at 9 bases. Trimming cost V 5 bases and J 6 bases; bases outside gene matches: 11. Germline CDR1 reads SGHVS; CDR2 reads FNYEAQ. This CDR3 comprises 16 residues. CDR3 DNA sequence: TGTGCCAGCAGCCGGCCGGGACAGGGTGGATTCAATGAGCAGTTCTTC. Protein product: CASSRPGQGGFNEQFF.

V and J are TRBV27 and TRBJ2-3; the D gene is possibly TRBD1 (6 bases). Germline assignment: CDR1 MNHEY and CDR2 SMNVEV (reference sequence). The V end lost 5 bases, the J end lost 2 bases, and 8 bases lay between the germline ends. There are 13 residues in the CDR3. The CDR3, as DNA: TGTGCCAGCAGTGGACAGCACACAGATACGCAGTATTTT. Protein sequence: CASSGQHTDTQYF.